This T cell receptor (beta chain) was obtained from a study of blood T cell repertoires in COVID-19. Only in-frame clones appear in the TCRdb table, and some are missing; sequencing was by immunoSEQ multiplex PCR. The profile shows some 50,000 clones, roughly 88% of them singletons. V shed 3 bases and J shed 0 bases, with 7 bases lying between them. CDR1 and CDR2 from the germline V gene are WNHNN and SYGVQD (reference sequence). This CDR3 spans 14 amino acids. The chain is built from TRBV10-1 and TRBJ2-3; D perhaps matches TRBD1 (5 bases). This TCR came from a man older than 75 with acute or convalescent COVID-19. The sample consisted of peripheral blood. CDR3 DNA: TGCGCCAGCAGTGAAAGGGGCAGCACAGATACGCAGTATTTT. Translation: CASSERGSTDTQYF.